This T cell receptor beta chain was recorded in a study of CD8 T cells in ankylosing spondylitis. Preparation of TCR beta libraries was done by quantitative 5'-RACE with molecular barcodes. MiXCR, applied by TCRdb to the 5' RACE reads, yields one record per CDR3 protein. The sample shows 150,000 to 200,000 distinct CDR3 sequences, 18% of them seen only once. The CDR3 consists of 16 residues. CDR1 and CDR2 from the germline V gene are SEHNR and FQNEAQ (reference sequence). Losses at the gene ends were 1 base for V and 4 bases for J; bases not matched to a gene: 6. The chain combines TRBV7-9 with TRBJ2-5, with TRBD2 identical over 10 bases. The source of this sequence is a male donor with ankylosing spondylitis or in good health (not recorded which). Specimen: blood, either unsorted or a sorted T cell fraction (not recorded which). In DNA, the CDR3 is TGTGCCAGCAGCTTAGGCCAACTAGCGGGAAGAGAGACCCAGTACTTC. Translated: CASSLGQLAGRETQYF.